These T cell receptor beta chains were read from a single sample in a study of shared clonotypes between healthy human individuals. Data came from immunoSEQ multiplex PCR; TCRdb stores just in-frame clones and leaves some out. The top ten clones hold 0.3% to 0.4% of a sample with 2.3 million or so clones, over 90% of them seen once. Material for sequencing was naive CD4+ T cells from PBMCs. The origin of the receptors is a man aged 18 to 29 in good health. Some clones in this sample may be carry-over from other donors' samples. Each CDR3 is given with its conserved first and last residue. D genes are given only for firm matches. Not every row has a clone size; where given, it reads once, few, many or a size class.

J,D,size,V,DNA,CDR3
TRBJ2-4,NA,NA,TRBV5-8,TGTGCCAGCACTACCTCGGGACTCAAGAAAAACATTCAGTACTTC,CASTTSGLKKNIQYF
TRBJ1-4,TRBD1,once,TRBV5-1,TGCGCCAGCAGCCGTAGACAGGGCCCGCTCGCTAATGAAAAACTGTTTTTT,CASSRRQGPLANEKLFF
TRBJ2-1,NA,NA,TRBV9,TGTGCCAGCAGCGGTAGCAGCGAGCAGTTCTTC,CASSGSSEQFF
TRBJ2-2,TRBD2,once,TRBV5-1,TGCGCCAGCAGCTTGGAGGCTAGCGGTTACACCGGGGAGCTGTTTTTT,CASSLEASGYTGELFF
TRBJ2-4,NA,NA,TRBV4-2,TGTGCCAGCAGCCAAGATATATGGGGCATTCAGTACTTC,CASSQDIWGIQYF
TRBJ2-1,TRBD2,NA,TRBV28,TGTGCCAGCAGGACTCTAGCGGGAGGGCCACATGAGCAGTTCTTC,CASRTLAGGPHEQFF
TRBJ2-7,NA,NA,TRBV7-2,TGTGCCAGCAGTTTCGGGGGTACTAGTTCGTACGAGCAGTACTTC,CASSFGGTSSYEQYF
TRBJ2-7,NA,once,TRBV11-2,TGTGCCAGCAGCTACCGGGCCTACGAGCAGTACTTC,CASSYRAYEQYF
TRBJ2-2,TRBD2,NA,TRBV5-1,TGCGCCAGCAGCTTGGATGCGGGAGGGCGAACCGGGGAGCTGTTTTTT,CASSLDAGGRTGELFF
TRBJ1-4,TRBD1,NA,TRBV7-2,TGTGCCAGCAGCCGACAGGGCGGTACTAATGAAAAACTGTTTTTT,CASSRQGGTNEKLFF
TRBJ1-2,TRBD1,NA,TRBV28,TGTGCCAGCAGTCAACCTGCAGGGGGCGCCTATCGCTACACCTTC,CASSQPAGGAYRYTF
TRBJ2-7,TRBD1,NA,TRBV28,TGTGCCACCGGGGACAGCCTCTACGAGCAGTACTTC,CATGDSLYEQYF
TRBJ2-5,NA,NA,TRBV29-1,TGCAGCGTTGACCCGGGAATTGAAGAGACCCAGTACTTC,CSVDPGIEETQYF
TRBJ2-3,NA,NA,TRBV6-5,TGTGCCAGCAGTCCTGTTGTGGGGGATACGCAGTATTTT,CASSPVVGDTQYF
TRBJ2-5,NA,NA,TRBV14,TGTGCCAGCAGCCAAGATTTAAGGGAGACCCAGTACTTC,CASSQDLRETQYF
TRBJ1-5,NA,once,TRBV7-3,TGTGCCCGGTCTGGGGGTGCGCATCATAGCAATCAGCCCCAGCATTTT,CARSGGAHHSNQPQHF
TRBJ2-5,TRBD2,NA,TRBV7-2,TGTGCCAGCAGCTCACAATCCGGGGGGTGGTACCAAGAGACCCAGTACTTC,CASSSQSGGWYQETQYF
TRBJ2-2,NA,NA,TRBV2,TGTGCCAGTAACAGGGAAAACACCGGGGAGCTGTTTTTT,CASNRENTGELFF
TRBJ1-5,TRBD1,NA,TRBV18,TGTGCCAGCTCATCGGGACAGAGCAATCAGCCCCAGCATTTT,CASSSGQSNQPQHF
TRBJ1-2,NA,NA,TRBV11-2,TGTGCCAGCAGCTCTCCTCGGGGGCCGGCAGCGCGTGGCTACACCTTC,CASSSPRGPAARGYTF
TRBJ2-7,NA,NA,TRBV5-6,TGTGCCAGCAGAAGGACTACGGTAGGGGAGCAGTACTTC,CASRRTTVGEQYF
TRBJ2-5,TRBD1,NA,TRBV5-1,TGCGCCAGCAGCTTGATGATGGGACAGGGGGCTTTCGGAGAGACCCAGTACTTC,CASSLMMGQGAFGETQYF
TRBJ2-7,TRBD2,NA,TRBV28,TGTGCCAGCAGTTTGAATCTAGCGGGAGTACCCTACGAGCAGTACTTC,CASSLNLAGVPYEQYF
TRBJ2-3,TRBD2,NA,TRBV15,TGTGCCACCAGAACTAGCGGGAGTACAGATACGCAGTATTTT,CATRTSGSTDTQYF
TRBJ2-7,NA,few,TRBV7-9,TGTGCCAGCAGCCCCCCCCCGAGGGGCTACGAGCAGTACTTC,CASSPPPRGYEQYF
TRBJ2-6,NA,NA,TRBV28,TGTGCCAGCAGTTTTCCCCCGGGACGCTCTGGGGCCAACGTCCTGACTTTC,CASSFPPGRSGANVLTF
TRBJ2-1,TRBD2,NA,TRBV5-1,TGCGCCAGCAGCTTCGGACTAGCGGGAGTTTCTGAGCAGTTCTTC,CASSFGLAGVSEQFF
TRBJ2-2,NA,NA,TRBV7-9,TGTGCCAGCAGCGACTTCGCGAACACCGGGGAGCTGTTTTTT,CASSDFANTGELFF
TRBJ1-1,TRBD1,once,TRBV7-9,TGTGCCAGCAGCCCGGTGGGACAGCCGAACACTGAAGCTTTCTTT,CASSPVGQPNTEAFF
TRBJ1-1,NA,NA,TRBV10-3,TGTGCCATCAGTGACTCAGGACCGAACACTGAAGCTTTCTTT,CAISDSGPNTEAFF
TRBJ1-3,NA,NA,TRBV28,TGTGCCAGCAGTTTAGTAAACACCATATATTTT,CASSLVNTIYF
TRBJ1-1,NA,NA,TRBV27,TGTGCCAGCAGTTTGGGGCAGGGAAACACTGAAGCTTTCTTT,CASSLGQGNTEAFF
TRBJ1-1,NA,few,TRBV9,TGTGCCAGCAGTCGCACCGGGGCGGGAGCTGAAGCTTTCTTT,CASSRTGAGAEAFF
TRBJ2-2,NA,few,TRBV10-3,TGTGCCATCAGCGACCAGAACACCGGGGAGCTGTTTTTT,CAISDQNTGELFF
TRBJ2-7,TRBD2,NA,TRBV5-4,TGTGCCAGCAGCTTGGCCGAGCGGGGGGCTAAGGAGCAGTACTTC,CASSLAERGAKEQYF
TRBJ1-1,NA,once,TRBV18,TGTGCCAGCTCACCAGGTAACAGGGCGGCTTTCTTT,CASSPGNRAAFF
TRBJ2-2,NA,NA,TRBV4-1,TGCGCCAGCAGCCAAGATAACGGGGATCTTTACACCGGGGAGCTGTTTTTT,CASSQDNGDLYTGELFF
TRBJ2-7,NA,NA,TRBV13,TGTGCCAGCAGCTTTGACAGCCGACCTCCGGACGAGCAGTACTTC,CASSFDSRPPDEQYF
TRBJ2-1,NA,NA,TRBV9,TGTGCCAGCAGCGTAGCTACGGGCGGATACAATGAGCAGTTCTTC,CASSVATGGYNEQFF
TRBJ2-5,TRBD2,NA,TRBV10-3,TGTGCCATCAGTGCCTGGGGCGGGAGAGACCAAGAGACCCAGTACTTC,CAISAWGGRDQETQYF
TRBJ2-5,NA,NA,TRBV7-9,TGTGCCAGCAGCCGACCCACAGGGCTAGCCTGGGAGACCCAGTACTTC,CASSRPTGLAWETQYF
TRBJ1-2,NA,NA,TRBV21-1,TGTGCCACCCGGGACCGAATAAACTATGGCTACACCTTC,CATRDRINYGYTF
TRBJ1-5,NA,NA,TRBV18,TGTGCCAGCTCACAACAGGGTTCTCAGCCCCAGCATTTT,CASSQQGSQPQHF
TRBJ2-5,NA,NA,TRBV9,TGTGCCAGCAGCCCAAGGGGGGGCGCCGGGGAGACCCAGTACTTC,CASSPRGGAGETQYF
TRBJ2-1,NA,NA,TRBV5-8,TGTGCCAGCAGTCCTGGGACCAGCGACAATGAGCAGTTCTTC,CASSPGTSDNEQFF
TRBJ2-7,NA,NA,TRBV27,TGTGCCAGCAGTTCCGGGTATTCCTACGAGCAGTACTTC,CASSSGYSYEQYF
TRBJ2-2,NA,NA,TRBV10-3,TGTGCCATCAGTGAGTCGAGGGGGTTCACCGGGGAGCTGTTTTTT,CAISESRGFTGELFF
TRBJ2-3,NA,NA,TRBV6-4,TGTGCCATCAAAACCTTAGAGACATTCACAGATACGCAGTATTTT,CAIKTLETFTDTQYF
TRBJ2-3,NA,NA,TRBV9,TGTGCCAGCACGTCAGGGCTTAGCACAGATACGCAGTATTTT,CASTSGLSTDTQYF
TRBJ1-2,NA,NA,TRBV5-4,TGTGCCAGCAGCTTGGTGGGTCCTAGGCAAGGGTATGGCTACACCTTC,CASSLVGPRQGYGYTF
TRBJ1-5,NA,NA,TRBV5-1,TGCGCCAGCAGCTTGTGGGGGGCTCCCAATCAGCCCCAGCATTTT,CASSLWGAPNQPQHF
TRBJ2-5,NA,once,TRBV29-1,TGCAGCGTTGAAGGGCCATTTGGGGGAGGCTCAGAGACCCAGTACTTC,CSVEGPFGGGSETQYF
TRBJ2-3,NA,NA,TRBV19,TGTGCCAGTAGTTCTTGGACAGAAAGCTACACAGATACGCAGTATTTT,CASSSWTESYTDTQYF
TRBJ2-1,NA,NA,TRBV5-1,TGCGCCAGCAGCTTAGGAGGGTGGTCCTACAATGAGCAGTTCTTC,CASSLGGWSYNEQFF
TRBJ1-2,NA,NA,TRBV27,TGTGCCAGCAGTCCGCGGGCCCTTCCACATGGCTACACCTTC,CASSPRALPHGYTF
TRBJ2-7,TRBD2,NA,TRBV6-6,TGTGCCAGCACTCCTAGCGGGAGCAGCTACGAGCAGTACTTC,CASTPSGSSYEQYF
TRBJ2-2,NA,NA,TRBV7-2,TGTGCCAGCAGCTCTCAGGGTAGGGTTCCCGGGGAGCTGTTTTTT,CASSSQGRVPGELFF
TRBJ2-5,NA,once,TRBV5-1,TGCGCCAGCAGTCCTCCGGGCCTCCAAGAGACCCAGTACTTC,CASSPPGLQETQYF
TRBJ2-7,NA,NA,TRBV29-1,TGCAGCGTTGAAGGACTAACCTACGAGCAGTACTTC,CSVEGLTYEQYF
TRBJ2-3,NA,NA,TRBV7-2,TGTGCCAGCAGCTTTAGCGCCGCGGCAGATACGCAGTATTTT,CASSFSAAADTQYF